This passage covers 26 T cell receptor beta chains from one sample sequenced in a study of T cell repertoires in cytomegalovirus infection. TCRdb reprocessed the reads via MiXCR and lists one record per CDR3 protein. The table has approximately 910,000 distinct CDR3 sequences, approximately 31% seen once. No antigens are known for them. Sequencing used cultured CD8+ T cells from PBMCs, obtained from culture after CMV antigen stimulation. The receptors derive from a human donor in good health (CMV status not recorded). Some clones in this sample may be carry-over from other donors' samples.

The chain carries TRBV6-1 and TRBJ1-3; D remains ambiguous. CDR3 size: 12 residues. CDR1 is MNHNS, CDR2 SASEGT, per germline. V lost 9 bases to trimming and J lost 0 bases, with 6 bases between them. In DNA, the CDR3 is TGTGCCAGTACAGCCTCTGGAAACACCATATATTTT. Protein product: CASTASGNTIYF.

The gene calls are TRBV24-1 and TRBJ2-3; 7 bases map to TRBD2. Per germline, CDR1 KGHDR and CDR2 SFDVKD. Trimming took 10 bases from V and 4 from J; bases not matched to a gene: 7. The CDR3 length is 13 residues. CDR3 sequence reads: CATGGEGSDTQYF. CDR3 sequence (DNA): TGTGCCACGGGAGGGGAAGGTTCAGATACGCAGTATTTT.

J is TRBJ1-1 and V is TRBV7-6; D remains ambiguous. Germline V gene data show CDR1 as SGHVS and CDR2 as FNYEAQ. The V and J ends lost 4 bases and 6 bases respectively, with 18 bases between them. The CDR3 sequence is 15 residues long. CDR3 region: CASSSTVGVGSEAFF. The CDR3, as DNA: TGTGCCAGCAGCTCAACCGTTGGAGTTGGCTCTGAAGCTTTCTTT.

This clonotype has a count of ten or more. The chain has TRBV12-3 or TRBV12-4 and TRBJ2-1; unclear D gene. Trimming removed 3 bases from V and 7 bases from J, with 7 bases in between. The CDR3 spans 12 residues. The CDR3 DNA reads as TGTGCCAGCAGTTTCCTGGGGAATGAGCAGTTCTTC. This codes for CASSFLGNEQFF.

This clonotype has a handful of counts. This sequence joins TRBV7-9 and TRBJ2-7; D gene uncertain. Looked up from germline, CDR1 is SEHNR and CDR2 is FQNEAQ (reference sequence). V shed 5 bases and J shed 4 bases, with 15 bases lying between them. CDR3 length equals 14 residues. This CDR3 reads CASSPSLSAYEQYF. CDR3 sequence (DNA): TGTGCCAGCAGCCCGTCCCTCTCGGCTTACGAGCAGTACTTC.

This sequence joins TRBV29-1 and TRBJ2-7; tentative D call: TRBD1 (5 bases). The V end was cut by 4 bases, the J end by 5 bases, with 15 bases between. CDR1 and CDR2 (germline): SQVTM, ANQGSEA. This CDR3 comprises 13 residues. The CDR3 DNA reads as TGCAGCGTTGGGGGCGCTTCTTTCCACGAGCAGTACTTC. It yields the protein CSVGGASFHEQYF.

This clonotype came up a few times. The gene calls are TRBV12-3 or TRBV12-4 and TRBJ2-7, with a possible D match to TRBD1 (6 bases). The CDR3 is 19 amino acids. V lost 5 bases and J 2 bases, leaving 28 bases between the germline ends. In DNA form, the CDR3 reads TGTGCCAGCAGTAACACAGGGAAGGACTGCCCGCGGAACACCTACGAGCAGTACGTC. Translated: CASSNTGKDCPRNTYEQYV.

There are a few counts of this clonotype. This chain joins TRBV28 and TRBJ2-5; the D gene could be TRBD1 or TRBD2 (6 bases each). The CDR3 runs to 15 residues. V shed 3 bases and J shed 5 bases, with 16 bases lying between them. Germline CDR1 is MDHEN and CDR2 is SYDVKM. The CDR3 reads CASSFQGRMVETQYF. The CDR3 nucleotides read TGTGCCAGCAGTTTTCAGGGGAGGATGGTGGAGACCCAGTACTTC.

The rearrangement links TRBV12-3 or TRBV12-4 to TRBJ2-1; 10 nucleotides align to TRBD2. The CDR3 extends over 16 amino acids. Trimming took 6 bases from V and 0 from J; bases not matched to a gene: 5. The CDR3 coding sequence is TGTGCCAGCAGGCGGACTAGCGGAAGCTCCTACAATGAGCAGTTCTTC. Protein product: CASRRTSGSSYNEQFF.

This clonotype appeared a few times. The chain joins TRBV7-2 to TRBJ1-2, with a weak D call TRBD1 (6 bases). Germline CDR1 is SGHTA and CDR2 is FQGNSA. Trimming took 5 bases from V and 6 from J, leaving 16 bases between them. This CDR3 has 14 residues. The CDR3 loop reads CASSPGTWSDGYTF. The CDR3 DNA sequence: TGTGCCAGCAGCCCCGGGACATGGAGCGATGGCTACACCTTC.

This clonotype has ten or more counts. The CDR3 DNA is TGTGCCAGCAGCCCGACGGGGGGGAACACCGGGGAGCTGTTTTTT. It translates to CASSPTGGNTGELFF. V is TRBV7-2 and J is TRBJ2-2; 7 nucleotides line up with TRBD2. The CDR3 contains 15 residues. Unmatched junction bases numbered 4, after V lost 5 bases and J lost 1 base. Looked up from germline, CDR1 is SGHTA and CDR2 is FQGNSA.

J is TRBJ2-7 and V is TRBV7-9, with D possibly TRBD1 on 5 matching bases. The CDR3 loop spans 15 amino acids. CDR1 SEHNR and CDR2 FQNEAQ come from the germline V gene (reference sequence). V lost 0 bases and J lost 3, with 12 bases in between. CDR3 sequence reads: CASSLALGQGYEQYF. In DNA form, the CDR3 reads TGTGCCAGCAGCTTAGCTTTAGGGCAGGGCTACGAGCAGTACTTC.

The V gene is TRBV27, the J gene TRBJ1-2; 9 positions match TRBD1. The CDR3 has 12 amino acids. Looked up from germline, CDR1 is MNHEY and CDR2 is SMNVEV (reference sequence). The V and J ends lost 5 bases and 7 bases, in that order; junction bases with no gene match: 2. The CDR3 here is CASSTGGPGYTF. The CDR3 DNA reads as TGTGCCAGCAGTACAGGGGGCCCTGGCTACACCTTC.

This sequence joins TRBV15 and TRBJ2-3; 10 bases agree with TRBD2. V trimming: 3 bases; J trimming: 3 bases; junction bases outside the gene matches: 3. The CDR3 consists of 15 residues. In germline, CDR1 is LNHNV, CDR2 YYDKDF (reference sequence). The CDR3 loop is CATSSTSGETDTQYF. The CDR3 DNA is TGTGCCACCAGCAGCACTAGCGGGGAAACAGATACGCAGTATTTT. The full variable domain, with the rest looked up from reference TRBV15 and TRBJ2-3, is DAMVIQNPRYQVTQFGKPVTLSCSQTLNHNVMYWYQQKSSQAPKLLFHYYDKDFNNEADTPDNFQSRRPNTSFCFLDIRSPGLGDTAMYLCATSSTSGETDTQYFGPGTRLTVL.

This clonotype has ten or more counts. V is TRBV19 and J is TRBJ2-7; the D gene is possibly TRBD1 (5 bases). The germline CDR1 and CDR2 sequences are LNHDA and SQIVND (reference sequence). This CDR3 is built from 13 residues. V was pared by 3 bases and J by 4 bases, with 10 bases between. CDR3 in DNA: TGTGCCAGTAGTATGGGGCCGTCATACGAGCAGTACGTC. Residues: CASSMGPSYEQYV.

The genes are TRBV7-2 and TRBJ2-3; possible D gene TRBD2, 5 bases. The length of the CDR3 is 17 residues. V gave up 2 bases and J gave up 5 bases, with 20 bases separating them. Germline V gene data show CDR1 as SGHTA and CDR2 as FQGNSA. The CDR3 protein is CASSLFLGLPEEDTQYF. The DNA for the CDR3 is TGTGCCAGCAGCTTATTCTTAGGACTTCCCGAAGAAGATACGCAGTATTTT.

This clonotype was seen only a few times. The V gene is TRBV11-2, the J gene TRBJ2-5, with D possibly matching TRBD2 (6 bases). The CDR3 is 14 amino acids. Between the trimmed V and J ends, which lost 6 bases and 4 bases, there was a span of 15 bases. CDR1 is SGHAT, CDR2 FQNNGV, per germline. CDR3 protein: CASRGGRVLETQYF. As DNA, the CDR3 is TGTGCCAGCAGGGGGGGAAGGGTGCTAGAGACCCAGTACTTC.

This clonotype showed up just a few times. The chain couples TRBV24-1 to TRBJ2-1, with TRBD2 matching over 14 bases. After removal of 3 bases from V and 8 bases from J, the junction contained 8 bases not matched to a gene. Germline lookup yields CDR1 KGHDR and CDR2 SFDVKD. The CDR3 is 17 residues long. The CDR3 spells CATSDPAGTSGGHEQFF. The CDR3 DNA reads TGTGCCACCAGTGATCCCGCTGGGACTAGCGGGGGACATGAGCAGTTCTTC.

The chain recombines TRBV4-1 with TRBJ2-3; D is possibly TRBD2 (5 bases). CDR3 length: 13 amino acids. Germline V lookup: CDR1 MGHRA, CDR2 YSYEKL. V lost 3 bases to trimming and J lost 4 bases, with 8 bases between them. The CDR3 coding sequence is TGCGCCAGCAGCCAGACGCGGGCAGATACGCAGTATTTT. Protein: CASSQTRADTQYF.

This clonotype was recorded a few times. The rearrangement links TRBV5-8 to TRBJ2-7; D possibly uses TRBD1 or TRBD2 (6 bases each). Germline lookup yields CDR1 SGHTS and CDR2 YDEGEE. The CDR3 extends over 15 amino acids. V lost 4 bases and J 3 bases, leaving 17 bases between the germline ends. The CDR3, as DNA: TGTGCCAGCAGCGAGTCGGGGGCAGTGGGCTACGAGCAGTACGTC. It translates to CASSESGAVGYEQYV.

The chain employs TRBV4-1 and TRBJ2-5; TRBD1 matches at 7 bases. V shed 0 bases, J shed 5 bases, and the junction held 6 bases outside the gene matches. This CDR3 region has 15 residues. CDR1 MGHRA and CDR2 YSYEKL come from the germline V gene. CDR3 region: CASSQDSGGGETQYF. As DNA, the CDR3 is TGCGCCAGCAGCCAAGACTCAGGGGGTGGTGAGACCCAGTACTTC.

This clonotype was counted at least ten times. V gene TRBV12-3 or TRBV12-4 combines with J gene TRBJ1-5, with D uncertain. The CDR3 is 13 amino acids. V gave up 10 bases and J gave up 1 base, with 11 bases separating them. The CDR3 nucleotides read TGTGCCACCAGAACTGGGAGCAATCAGCCCCAGCATTTT. Encoded protein: CATRTGSNQPQHF.

This chain joins TRBV5-1 and TRBJ2-7; TRBD2 is a possible D gene (6 bases). The CDR3 is 17 amino acids. Trimming left V 0 bases short and J 0 bases short, with 16 bases between. In germline, CDR1 is SGHRS, CDR2 YFSETQ. This CDR3 reads CASSLEGAGPSSYEQYF. CDR3 in DNA: TGCGCCAGCAGCTTGGAGGGAGCGGGCCCGAGCTCCTACGAGCAGTACTTC.

In the case of this clonotype: One end of the junction fails to match germline, which may point to a read error. J is TRBJ1-2 and V is TRBV7-4; 8 bases are shared with TRBD1. The germline V gene encodes CDR1 SGHVT and CDR2 SQSDAQ. There are 15 residues in the CDR3. CDR3 DNA: TGTGCCAACAGCACCCCTGACAGGGGTCGGTATGGCTACACCTTC. Translating it yields CANSTPDRGRYGYTF.

In its sample, this clonotype was seen a few times. The V call is TRBV19, the J call TRBJ1-6; possibly TRBD1 for D (5 bases). The ends were cut back, 3 bases at V and 6 bases at J, with 9 bases in the middle. CDR1 and CDR2 from the germline V gene are LNHDA and SQIVND (reference sequence). The CDR3 length is 14 residues. The CDR3 nucleotides read TGTGCCAGTAGTATCGTGGGGGGTAATTCACCCCTCCACTTT. This sequence encodes CASSIVGGNSPLHF.

This clonotype has more than one count but fewer than ten. V and J are TRBV6-2 or TRBV6-3 and TRBJ2-1; 7 nucleotides match TRBD1. The germline V gene encodes CDR1 MNHEY and CDR2 SVGEGT. With 5 bases clipped from V and 7 bases from J, the junction kept 8 bases outside the gene matches. The CDR3 loop spans 14 amino acids. CDR3 sequence reads: CASSPRDRTNEQFF. CDR3 sequence (DNA): TGTGCCAGCAGTCCCCGGGACAGAACTAATGAGCAGTTCTTC.